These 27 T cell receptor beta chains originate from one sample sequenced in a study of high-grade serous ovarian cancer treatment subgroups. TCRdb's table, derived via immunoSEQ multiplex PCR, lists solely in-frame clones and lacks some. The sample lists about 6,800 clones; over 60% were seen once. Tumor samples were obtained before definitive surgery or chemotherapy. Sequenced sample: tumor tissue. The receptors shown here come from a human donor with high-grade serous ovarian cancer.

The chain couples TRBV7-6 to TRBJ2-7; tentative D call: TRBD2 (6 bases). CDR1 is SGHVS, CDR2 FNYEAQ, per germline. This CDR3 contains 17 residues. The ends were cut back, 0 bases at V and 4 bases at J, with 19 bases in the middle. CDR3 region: CASSLADGRGTDYEQYF. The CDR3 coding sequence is TGTGCCAGCAGCTTAGCAGACGGTCGGGGGACCGATTACGAGCAGTACTTC.

The CDR3 DNA is TGTGCCAGCAGCCCTAGTATCCCCACAGGACAGGGCATCTATGGCTACACCTTC. Translated: CASSPSIPTGQGIYGYTF. The chain combines TRBV11-2 with TRBJ1-2; 8 bases are shared with TRBD1. The V and J ends lost 5 bases and 4 bases, in that order; junction bases with no gene match: 18. There are 18 residues in the CDR3. Germline V CDR1 and CDR2: SGHAT, FQNNGV.

CDR3 in amino acids: CASSLALGYEQYF. Written as DNA, the CDR3 is TGCGCCAGCAGCTTGGCGCTCGGCTACGAGCAGTACTTC. The rearrangement uses TRBV5-1 and TRBJ2-7, with D uncertain. The germline V gene has CDR1 SGHRS and CDR2 YFSETQ. This CDR3 contains 13 residues. Trimming stripped 0 bases from V and 3 bases from J, with 7 bases between.

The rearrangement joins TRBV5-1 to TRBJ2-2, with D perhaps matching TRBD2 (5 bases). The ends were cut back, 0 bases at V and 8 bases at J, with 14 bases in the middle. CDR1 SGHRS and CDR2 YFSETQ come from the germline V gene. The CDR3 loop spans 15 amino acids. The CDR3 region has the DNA TGCGCCAGCAGCTTGGACGGCGGAGGAAAGGGGGAGCTGTTTTTT. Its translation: CASSLDGGGKGELFF.

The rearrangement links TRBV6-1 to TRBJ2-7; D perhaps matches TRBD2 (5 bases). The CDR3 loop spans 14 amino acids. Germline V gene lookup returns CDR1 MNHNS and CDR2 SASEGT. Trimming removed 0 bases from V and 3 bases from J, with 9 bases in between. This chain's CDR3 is CASSEAQRDYEQYF. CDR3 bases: TGTGCCAGCAGTGAAGCGCAACGGGACTACGAGCAGTACTTC.

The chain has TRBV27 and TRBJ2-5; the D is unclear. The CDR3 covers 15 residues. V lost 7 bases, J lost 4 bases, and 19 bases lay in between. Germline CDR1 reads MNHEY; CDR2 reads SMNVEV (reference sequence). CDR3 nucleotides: TGTGCCAGCACTCCCCAAGGTCAGGCACTAGAGACCCAGTACTTC. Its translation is CASTPQGQALETQYF.

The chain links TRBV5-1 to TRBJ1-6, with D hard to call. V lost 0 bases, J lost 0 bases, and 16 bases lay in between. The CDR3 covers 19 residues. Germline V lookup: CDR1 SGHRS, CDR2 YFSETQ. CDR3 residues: CASSLVVAPGSSYNSPLHF. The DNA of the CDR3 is TGCGCCAGCAGCTTGGTCGTCGCCCCTGGGAGCTCCTATAATTCACCCCTCCACTTT.

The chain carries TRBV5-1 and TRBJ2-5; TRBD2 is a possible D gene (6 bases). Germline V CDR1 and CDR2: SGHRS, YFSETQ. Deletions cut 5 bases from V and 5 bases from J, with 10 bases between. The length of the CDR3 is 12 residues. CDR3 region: CASSKAGETQYF. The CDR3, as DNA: TGCGCCAGCAGTAAGGCGGGGGAGACCCAGTACTTC.

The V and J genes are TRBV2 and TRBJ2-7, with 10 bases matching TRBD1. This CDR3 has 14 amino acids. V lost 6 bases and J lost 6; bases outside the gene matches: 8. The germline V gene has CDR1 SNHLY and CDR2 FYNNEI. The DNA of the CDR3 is TGTGCCAGCAGGGGGACAGGGGCCATGGGCGAGCAGTACTTC. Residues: CASRGTGAMGEQYF.

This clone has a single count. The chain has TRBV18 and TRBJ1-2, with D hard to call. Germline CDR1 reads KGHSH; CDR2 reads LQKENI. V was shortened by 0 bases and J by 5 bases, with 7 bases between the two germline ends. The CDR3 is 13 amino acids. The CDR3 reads CASSPPSGYGYTF. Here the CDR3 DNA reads TGTGCCAGCTCACCACCGTCAGGATATGGCTACACCTTC.

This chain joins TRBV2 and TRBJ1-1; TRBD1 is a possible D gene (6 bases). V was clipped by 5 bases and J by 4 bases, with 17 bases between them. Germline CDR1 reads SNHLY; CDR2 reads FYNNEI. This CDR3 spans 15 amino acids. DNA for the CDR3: TGTGCCAGCAGTCTCTATGGGGGCCCTGGCACTGAAGCTTTCTTT. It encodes CASSLYGGPGTEAFF.

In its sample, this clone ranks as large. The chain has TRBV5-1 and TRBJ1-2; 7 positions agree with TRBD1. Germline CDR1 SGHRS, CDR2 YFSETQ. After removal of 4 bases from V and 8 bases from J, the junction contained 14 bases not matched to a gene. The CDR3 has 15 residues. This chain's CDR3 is CASSQWDSQSSGYTF. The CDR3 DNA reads TGCGCCAGCAGCCAGTGGGACAGCCAGTCCAGCGGCTACACCTTC.

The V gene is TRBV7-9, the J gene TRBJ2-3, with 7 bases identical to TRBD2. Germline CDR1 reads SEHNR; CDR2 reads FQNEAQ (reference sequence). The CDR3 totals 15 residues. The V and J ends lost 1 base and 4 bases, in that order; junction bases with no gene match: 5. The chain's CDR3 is CASSLVLAGADTQYF. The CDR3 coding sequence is TGTGCCAGCAGCTTAGTCCTCGCGGGGGCAGATACGCAGTATTTT. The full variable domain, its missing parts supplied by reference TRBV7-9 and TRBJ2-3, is DTGVSQNPRHKITKRGQNVTFRCDPISEHNRLYWYRQTLGQGPEFLTYFQNEAQLEKSRLLSDRFSAERPKGSFSTLEIQRTEQGDSAMYLCASSLVLAGADTQYFGPGTRLTVL.

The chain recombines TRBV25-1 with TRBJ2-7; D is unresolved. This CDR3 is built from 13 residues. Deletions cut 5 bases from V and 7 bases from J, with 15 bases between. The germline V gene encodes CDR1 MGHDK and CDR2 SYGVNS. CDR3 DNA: TGTGCCAGCAGTCCACGTGGGTCCCTTGAGCAGTACTTC. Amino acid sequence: CASSPRGSLEQYF.

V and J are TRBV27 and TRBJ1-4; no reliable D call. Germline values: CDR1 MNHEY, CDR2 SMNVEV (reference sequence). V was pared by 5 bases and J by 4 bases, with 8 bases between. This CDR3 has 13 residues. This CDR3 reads CASSIWFNEKLFF. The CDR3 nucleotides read TGTGCCAGCAGTATTTGGTTTAATGAAAAACTGTTTTTT.

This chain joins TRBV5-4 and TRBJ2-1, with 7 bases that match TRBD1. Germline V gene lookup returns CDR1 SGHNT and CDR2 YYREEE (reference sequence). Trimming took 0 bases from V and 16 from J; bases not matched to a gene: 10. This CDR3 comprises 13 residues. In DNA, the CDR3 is TGTGCCAGCAGCTTGGCCTTATCGGGACAGAGTTTCTTC. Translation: CASSLALSGQSFF.

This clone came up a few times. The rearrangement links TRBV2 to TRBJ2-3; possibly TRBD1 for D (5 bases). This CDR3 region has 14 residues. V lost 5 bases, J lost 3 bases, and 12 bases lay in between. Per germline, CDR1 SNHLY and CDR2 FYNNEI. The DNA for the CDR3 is TGTGCCAGCAGTCGGGCAGGGTTTACAGATACGCAGTATTTT. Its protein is CASSRAGFTDTQYF.

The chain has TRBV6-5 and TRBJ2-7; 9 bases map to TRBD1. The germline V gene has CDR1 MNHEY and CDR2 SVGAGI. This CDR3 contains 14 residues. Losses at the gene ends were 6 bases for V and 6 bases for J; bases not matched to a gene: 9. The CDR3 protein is CASRSTGGAGEQYF. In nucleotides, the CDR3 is TGTGCCAGCAGGTCAACAGGGGGCGCGGGCGAGCAGTACTTC.

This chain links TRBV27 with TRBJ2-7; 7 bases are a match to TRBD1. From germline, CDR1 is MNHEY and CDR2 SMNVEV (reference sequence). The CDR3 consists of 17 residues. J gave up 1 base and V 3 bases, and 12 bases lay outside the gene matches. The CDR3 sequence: CASSLLGQKSPSYEQYF. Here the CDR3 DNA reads TGTGCCAGCAGTTTGCTGGGACAGAAGTCGCCGTCCTACGAGCAGTACTTC.

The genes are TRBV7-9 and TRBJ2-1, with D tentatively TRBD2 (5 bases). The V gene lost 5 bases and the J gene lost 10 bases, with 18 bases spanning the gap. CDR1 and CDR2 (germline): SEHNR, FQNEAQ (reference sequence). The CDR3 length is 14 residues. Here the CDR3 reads CASSPTPSAVEQFF. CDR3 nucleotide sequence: TGTGCCAGCAGCCCCACTCCCTCAGCGGTCGAGCAGTTCTTC.

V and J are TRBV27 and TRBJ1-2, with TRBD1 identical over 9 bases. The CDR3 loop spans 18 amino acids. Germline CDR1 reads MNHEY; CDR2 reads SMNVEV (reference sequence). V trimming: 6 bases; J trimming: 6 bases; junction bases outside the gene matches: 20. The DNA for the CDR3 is TGTGCCAGCAGCGTAACCGGGACAGGGCCCGATCTTCTCCATGGCTACACCTTC. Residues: CASSVTGTGPDLLHGYTF.

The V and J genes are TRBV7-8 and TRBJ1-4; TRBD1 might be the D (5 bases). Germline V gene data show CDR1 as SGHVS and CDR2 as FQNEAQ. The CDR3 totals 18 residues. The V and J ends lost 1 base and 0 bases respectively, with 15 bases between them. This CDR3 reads CASSLEQEEVATNEKLFF. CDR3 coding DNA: TGTGCCAGCAGCTTAGAACAGGAGGAGGTTGCAACTAATGAAAAACTGTTTTTT.

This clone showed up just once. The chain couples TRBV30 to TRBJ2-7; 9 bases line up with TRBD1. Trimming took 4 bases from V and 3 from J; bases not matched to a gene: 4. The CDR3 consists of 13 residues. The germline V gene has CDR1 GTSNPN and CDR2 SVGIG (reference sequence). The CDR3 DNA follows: TGTGCCTGGACCCCGGGACAGGGCTACGAGCAGTACTTC. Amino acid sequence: CAWTPGQGYEQYF.

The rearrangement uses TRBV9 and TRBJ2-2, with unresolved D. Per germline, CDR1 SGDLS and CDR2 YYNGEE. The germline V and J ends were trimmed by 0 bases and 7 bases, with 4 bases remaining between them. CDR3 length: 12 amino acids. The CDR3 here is CASSVDRGELFF. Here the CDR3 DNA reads TGTGCCAGCAGCGTAGACCGCGGGGAGCTGTTTTTT. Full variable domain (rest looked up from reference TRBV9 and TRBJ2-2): DSGVTQTPKHLITATGQRVTLRCSPRSGDLSVYWYQQSLDQGLQFLIQYYNGEERAKGNILERFSAQQFPDLHSELNLSSLELGDSALYFCASSVDRGELFFGEGSRLTVL.

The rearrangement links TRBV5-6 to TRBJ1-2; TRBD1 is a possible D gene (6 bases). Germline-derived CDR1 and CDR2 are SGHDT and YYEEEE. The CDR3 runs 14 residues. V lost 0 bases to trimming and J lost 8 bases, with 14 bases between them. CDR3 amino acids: CASSLVRGMGGYTF. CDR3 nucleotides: TGTGCCAGCAGCTTGGTCAGGGGAATGGGCGGCTACACCTTC. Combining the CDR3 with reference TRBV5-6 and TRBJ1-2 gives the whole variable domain DAGVTQSPTHLIKTRGQQVTLRCSPKSGHDTVSWYQQALGQGPQFIFQYYEEEERQRGNFPDRFSGHQFPNYSSELNVNALLLGDSALYLCASSLVRGMGGYTFGSGTRLTVV.

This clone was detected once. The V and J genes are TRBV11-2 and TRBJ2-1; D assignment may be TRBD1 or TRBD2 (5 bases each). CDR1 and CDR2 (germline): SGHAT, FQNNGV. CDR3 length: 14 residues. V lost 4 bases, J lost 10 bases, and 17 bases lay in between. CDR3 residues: CASSSGTRPAEQFF. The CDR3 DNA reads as TGTGCCAGCAGCTCCGGGACCCGCCCTGCGGAGCAGTTCTTC.

In DNA form, the CDR3 reads TGTGCCACCAGCAGAGGGGGACAGGATGAAAAACTGTTTTTT. It translates to CATSRGGQDEKLFF. The rearrangement links TRBV15 to TRBJ1-4; 8 bases are shared with TRBD1. The CDR3 contains 14 residues. With 1 base clipped from V and 6 bases from J, the junction kept 1 base outside the gene matches. The V gene's germline CDR1 is LNHNV and CDR2 YYDKDF (reference sequence).